Listed here are 11 T cell receptor beta chains from one sample, sequenced in a study of molecular identifiers for immune sequencing clone quantification. TCRdb called the PCR reads again in MiXCR, with one record for every CDR3 protein. Among roughly 320,000 distinct CDR3 sequences listed, over 20% were seen once. Sequenced input: naive CD8+ T cells from blood, with Jurkat cell RNA spiked in. As for subset: FACS-sorted CD8+CD4-CCR7+CD45RA+ naive T cells. The receptors originated from a human donor in good health. Some libraries in this study had Jurkat cell RNA spiked in.

This clonotype occurred many times. The rearrangement uses TRBV28 and TRBJ2-1; D unclear. V was shortened by 4 bases and J by 12 bases, with 10 bases between the two germline ends. The CDR3 covers 11 residues. Germline assignment: CDR1 MDHEN and CDR2 SYDVKM. CDR3: CASSSQVRQFF. CDR3 DNA: TGTGCCAGCAGTTCGCAGGTGAGGCAGTTCTTC.

The rearrangement joins TRBV25-1 to TRBJ1-1; D uncertain. Germline assignment: CDR1 MGHDK and CDR2 SYGVNS. The CDR3 length is 17 residues. Trimming removed 2 bases at V and 0 bases at J, with 16 bases between. CDR3 DNA: TGTGCCAGCAGTGAACGAACGGGGTCTTACATGAACACTGAAGCTTTCTTT. This sequence encodes CASSERTGSYMNTEAFF.

The chain is built from TRBV4-3 and TRBJ2-7; 12 bases are a match to TRBD2. V shed 4 bases, J shed 0 bases, and the junction held 19 bases outside the gene matches. The germline V gene has CDR1 LGHNA and CDR2 YSLEER. The CDR3 consists of 21 residues. CDR3 in DNA: TGCGCCAGCAGCCCGTCACTTGCTCCACTAGCGGGGGGATTAAGCTCCTACGAGCAGTACTTC. Protein product: CASSPSLAPLAGGLSSYEQYF.

J is TRBJ2-5 and V is TRBV7-9; the match to TRBD2 covers 14 bases. CDR3 length: 17 amino acids. Germline values: CDR1 SEHNR, CDR2 FQNEAQ (reference sequence). Unmatched junction bases numbered 8, after V lost 4 bases and J lost 4 bases. The CDR3: CASSSLTSGRARETQYF. The CDR3 DNA is TGTGCCAGCAGCTCCCTGACTAGCGGGAGGGCCAGAGAGACCCAGTACTTC.

Ten or more counts support this clonotype. CDR3 loop: CSAGPALASSLNEQYF. The DNA for the CDR3 is TGCAGCGCTGGACCAGCCCTAGCTAGCTCCCTGAACGAGCAGTACTTC. The chain couples TRBV20-1 to TRBJ2-7, with D maybe TRBD2 (5 bases). Per the germline V gene, CDR1 is DFQATT and CDR2 is SNEGSKA (reference sequence). The CDR3 is made up of 16 amino acids.

On this clonotype: One end of the junction is discordant with germline, which a read error may explain. The V gene is TRBV6-6, the J gene TRBJ2-2, with D unclear. This CDR3 is built from 13 residues. Germline-derived CDR1 and CDR2 are MNHNY and SVGAGI (reference sequence). As DNA, the CDR3 is TGTGCCGGCAGTTACTCGGGCACCGGGGAGCTGTTTTTT. Amino acids: CAGSYSGTGELFF.

The rearrangement links TRBV12-5 to TRBJ2-7; D remains unclear. Germline V gene lookup returns CDR1 LGHNT and CDR2 FRNRAP. Between the trimmed V and J ends, which lost 3 bases and 2 bases, there was a span of 11 bases. This CDR3 has 14 residues. The CDR3 region is CASGLVGLAYEQYF. CDR3 DNA: TGTGCTAGTGGTTTAGTGGGGTTAGCCTACGAGCAGTACTTC.

This clonotype was detected many times. CDR3 amino acids: CASSYPDRVSPLHF. The CDR3 coding sequence is TGTGCCAGCAGTTACCCGGACAGGGTCTCACCCCTCCACTTT. The chain couples TRBV6-2 or TRBV6-3 to TRBJ1-6; the match to TRBD1 covers 8 bases. This CDR3 is built from 14 residues. Germline CDR1 MNHEY, CDR2 SVGEGT. V trimming: 2 bases; J trimming: 10 bases; junction bases outside the gene matches: 4.

This clonotype was seen a single time. This may come from a read error, since a much larger clone is one base off. The V and J genes are TRBV28 and TRBJ1-2; D may be TRBD1 (6 bases). The CDR3 spans 15 residues. The germline V gene has CDR1 MDHEN and CDR2 SYDVKM. V lost 0 bases to trimming and J lost 0 bases, with 8 bases between them. For the CDR3, the DNA is TGTGCCAGCAGTTTATGCGGACAGCCTAACTATGGCTACACCTTC. This gives the protein CASSLCGQPNYGYTF.

This clonotype was observed many times. The CDR3 spells CASSLEEAGWTELPIYF. CDR3 DNA sequence: TGTGCCAGCAGCTTAGAGGAGGCGGGCTGGACAGAATTACCCATATATTTT. This rearrangement joins TRBV7-2 to TRBJ1-3; TRBD1 might be the D (6 bases). The germline V gene encodes CDR1 SGHTA and CDR2 FQGNSA. The CDR3 spans 17 residues. V lost 1 base and J 11 bases, leaving 24 bases between the germline ends.

In its sample, this clonotype was seen many times. A read error may account for a junction end that differs from germline. This chain uses TRBV7-7 with TRBJ2-5; unclear D gene. The CDR3 spans 13 residues. The germline gives CDR1 SSHAT, CDR2 FNYEAQ (reference sequence). The CDR3 region is CASSQDGPETQYF. DNA for the CDR3: TGTGCTAGCAGCCAGGACGGCCCAGAGACCCAGTACTTC.